This T cell receptor (beta chain) appears in the sequencing data of a study of cytomegalovirus exposure and HLA in healthy donors. Study results and caveats: Cytomegalovirus status, reportedly, was diagnosed with high specificity and sensitivity by the classifier. CMV serostatus stood as the only immune exposure information on hand. Previously analyzed data showed that most TCR beta V segments were productive at a frequency of about 87% or about 30%.

In regard to this clone: Antigen specificity is unknown.

V was clipped by 6 bases and J by 1 base, with 9 bases between them. The CDR3 runs to 13 residues. From germline, CDR1 is MNHNS and CDR2 SASEGT. The PCR had 60 Vbeta and 13 Jbeta primers. Produced via immunoSEQ multiplex PCR; TCRdb's table is partial and in-frame only. Listed are fewer than 150,000 clones; 2% falls within the top ten. The receptor was isolated from an older woman in good health and CMV-seronegative. Sequenced sample: PBMCs. The chain recombines TRBV6-1 with TRBJ1-1; D may be TRBD1 (5 bases). CDR3 protein: CASRTQGNTEAFF. In DNA, the CDR3 is TGTGCCAGCAGAACTCAGGGGAACACTGAAGCTTTCTTT.